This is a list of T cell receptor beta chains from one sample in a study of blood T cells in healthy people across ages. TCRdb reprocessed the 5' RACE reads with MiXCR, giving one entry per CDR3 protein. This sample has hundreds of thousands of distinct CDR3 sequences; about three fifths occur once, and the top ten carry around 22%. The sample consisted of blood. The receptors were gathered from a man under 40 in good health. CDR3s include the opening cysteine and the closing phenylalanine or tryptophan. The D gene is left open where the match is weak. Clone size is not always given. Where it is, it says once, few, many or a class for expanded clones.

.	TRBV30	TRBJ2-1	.	CAWSSPGGSRSYNEQFF	TGTGCCTGGAGTTCACCTGGGGGCTCTCGCTCCTACAATGAGCAGTTCTTC
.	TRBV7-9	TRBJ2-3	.	CASSAGRQYF	TGTGCCAGCAGCGCAGGCAGGCAGTATTTT
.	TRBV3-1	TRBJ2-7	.	CASSQLGDGEQYF	TGTGCCAGCAGCCAATTAGGTGACGGCGAGCAGTACTTC
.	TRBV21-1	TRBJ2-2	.	CASSNHFWTANTGELFF	TGTGCCAGCAGCAATCATTTCTGGACTGCGAACACCGGGGAGCTGTTTTTT
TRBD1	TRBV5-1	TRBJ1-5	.	CARPGQPVNGQPQHF	TGCGCCAGACCGGGACAGCCGGTAAATGGTCAGCCCCAGCATTTT
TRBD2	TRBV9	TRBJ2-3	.	CASAVGAGGIDTQYF	TGTGCCAGCGCCGTAGGGGCGGGAGGCATAGATACGCAGTATTTT
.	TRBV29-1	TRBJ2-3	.	CSVRQDHSTDTQYF	TGCAGCGTAAGACAGGATCATAGCACAGATACGCAGTATTTT
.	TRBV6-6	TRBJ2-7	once	CASTQTSGAYEQYF	TGTGCCAGCACCCAAACCTCGGGGGCCTACGAGCAGTACTTC
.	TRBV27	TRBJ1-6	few	CASSLKWGRINSPLHF	TGTGCCAGTAGTTTAAAATGGGGACGGATTAATTCACCCCTCCACTTT
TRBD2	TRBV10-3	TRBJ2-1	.	CAISETSGGTFNEQFF	TGTGCCATCAGTGAAACTAGCGGGGGGACTTTCAATGAGCAGTTCTTC
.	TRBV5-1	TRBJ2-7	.	CASSDPVTYEQYF	TGCGCCAGCAGCGACCCCGTCACCTACGAGCAGTACTTC
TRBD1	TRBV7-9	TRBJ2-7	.	CASSSQGVPYEQYF	TGTGCCAGCAGCTCGCAGGGGGTCCCTTACGAGCAGTACTTC
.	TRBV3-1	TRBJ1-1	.	CASSQEHRTHTEAFF	TGTGCCAGCAGCCAGGAACACCGGACCCACACTGAAGCTTTCTTT
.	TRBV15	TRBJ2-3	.	CATSLRSGTDTQYF	TGTGCCACCAGCCTAAGATCAGGGACAGATACGCAGTATTTT
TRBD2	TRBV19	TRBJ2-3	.	CASSPSGRQDTQYF	TGTGCCAGTAGTCCTAGCGGGAGGCAGGATACGCAGTATTTT
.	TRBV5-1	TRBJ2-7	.	CASMKGTGPPEQYF	TGCGCCAGCATGAAGGGGACGGGGCCCCCTGAGCAGTACTTC
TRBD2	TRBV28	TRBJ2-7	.	CPRLAGGHEQYF	TGTCCCCGACTAGCGGGAGGCCACGAGCAGTACTTC
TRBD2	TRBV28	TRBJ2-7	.	CASSASGMLVRDEQYF	TGTGCCAGCAGCGCTAGCGGGATGTTGGTACGCGACGAGCAGTACTTC
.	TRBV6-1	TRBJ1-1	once	CASSVIPDPGTEAFF	TGTGCCAGCAGTGTAATCCCCGACCCGGGCACTGAAGCTTTCTTT
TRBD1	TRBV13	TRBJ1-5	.	CASSLGTVNQPQHF	TGTGCCAGCAGCCTGGGGACAGTTAATCAGCCCCAGCATTTT
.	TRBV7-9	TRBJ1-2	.	CASNGAGSTDGYTF	TGTGCCAGCAACGGGGCAGGGAGTACTGATGGCTACACCTTC
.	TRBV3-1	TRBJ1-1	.	CASSSPDRNTEAFF	TGTGCCAGCAGCTCGCCGGACAGGAACACTGAAGCTTTCTTT
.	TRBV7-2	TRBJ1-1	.	CASSVQGADTEAFF	TGTGCCAGCAGCGTACAGGGAGCGGACACTGAAGCTTTCTTT
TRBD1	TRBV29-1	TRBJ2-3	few	CSARQGWADTQYF	TGCAGCGCCCGACAGGGGTGGGCAGATACGCAGTATTTT
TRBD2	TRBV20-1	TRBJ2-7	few	CSARDGLAGGYEQYF	TGCAGTGCTAGAGATGGGCTAGCGGGAGGTTACGAGCAGTACTTC
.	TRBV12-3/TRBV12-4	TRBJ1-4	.	CASSPRPRDRNEKLFF	TGTGCCAGCAGTCCCCGGCCCCGGGACCGGAATGAAAAACTGTTTTTT
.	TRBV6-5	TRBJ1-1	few	CASSFVDSYTEAFF	TGTGCCAGCAGTTTTGTCGACAGCTACACTGAAGCTTTCTTT
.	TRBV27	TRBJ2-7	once	CASSLDGGSLNEQYF	TGTGCCAGCAGTTTAGATGGGGGGAGTCTGAACGAGCAGTACTTC
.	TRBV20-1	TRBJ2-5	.	CSAPPTGEGTQYF	TGCAGTGCTCCGCCGACCGGCGAGGGGACCCAGTACTTC
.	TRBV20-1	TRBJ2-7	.	CSAREAMGYEQYF	TGCAGTGCTAGAGAAGCGATGGGCTACGAGCAGTACTTC
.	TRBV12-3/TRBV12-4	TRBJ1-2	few	CASSPSGGGYGYTF	TGTGCCAGCAGTCCGAGTGGGGGAGGTTATGGCTACACCTTC
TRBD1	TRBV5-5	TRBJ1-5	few	CASRLGTDQPQHF	TGTGCCAGCAGACTGGGGACAGATCAGCCCCAGCATTTT
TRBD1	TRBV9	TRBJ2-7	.	CASSVGDRGRDEQYF	TGTGCCAGCAGCGTAGGGGACAGGGGTCGGGACGAGCAGTACTTC
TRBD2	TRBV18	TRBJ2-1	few	CASSPFLQRGRGDEQFF	TGTGCCAGCTCACCATTTCTGCAGCGGGGCAGAGGCGATGAGCAGTTCTTC
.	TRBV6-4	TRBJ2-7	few	CASSPEGGYASEQYF	TGTGCCAGCTCCCCGGAGGGGGGCTACGCTTCCGAGCAGTACTTC
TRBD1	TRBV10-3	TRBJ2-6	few	CAIRGTASGANVLTF	TGTGCCATCAGAGGGACAGCCTCTGGGGCCAACGTCCTGACTTTC
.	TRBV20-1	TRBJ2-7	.	CSADYNEQYF	TGCAGTGCTGACTACAATGAGCAGTACTTC
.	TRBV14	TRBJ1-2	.	CASSHQRDGYTF	TGTGCCAGCAGCCACCAAAGGGATGGCTACACCTTC
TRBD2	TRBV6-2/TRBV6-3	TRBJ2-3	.	CASRDGTSRRLGDTQYF	TGTGCCAGCAGAGACGGGACTAGCAGGAGATTGGGGGATACGCAGTATTTT
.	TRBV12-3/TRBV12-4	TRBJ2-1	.	CASRRQFGSYNEQFF	TGTGCCAGCAGGAGACAGTTTGGCTCCTACAATGAGCAGTTCTTC
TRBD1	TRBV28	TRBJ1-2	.	CASSSTWTGKGYTF	TGTGCCAGCAGTTCAACCTGGACAGGGAAGGGCTACACCTTC
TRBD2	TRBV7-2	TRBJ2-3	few	CASSPGGGRADTQYF	TGTGCCAGCAGCCCCGGGGGGGGACGAGCAGATACGCAGTATTTT
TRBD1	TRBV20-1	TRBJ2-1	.	CSAREIQGAKGNEQFF	TGCAGTGCTAGAGAGATACAGGGGGCTAAGGGCAATGAGCAGTTCTTC
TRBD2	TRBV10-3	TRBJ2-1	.	CAIRGESGTSRYNEQFF	TGTGCCATCAGGGGGGAATCCGGGACTAGCAGGTACAATGAGCAGTTCTTC
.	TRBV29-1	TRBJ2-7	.	CSVHTGRQYEQYF	TGCAGCGTCCATACCGGGAGACAGTACGAGCAGTACTTC
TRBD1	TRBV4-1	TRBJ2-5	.	CASSREQGAVETQYF	TGCGCCAGCAGCCGGGAACAGGGGGCCGTGGAGACCCAGTACTTC
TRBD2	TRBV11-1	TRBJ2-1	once	CASSFPIPGLAGKSSYNEQFF	TGTGCCAGCAGCTTCCCTATACCGGGACTAGCGGGAAAAAGCTCCTACAATGAGCAGTTCTTC
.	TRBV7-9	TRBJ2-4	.	CASSTALGAKNIQYF	TGTGCCAGCAGCACCGCGTTGGGAGCCAAAAACATTCAGTACTTC
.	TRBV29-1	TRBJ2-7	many	CSVEDVNEQYF	TGCAGCGTTGAAGATGTTAACGAGCAGTACTTC
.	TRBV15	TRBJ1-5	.	CATRSGIYQPQHF	TGTGCCACCAGATCAGGGATATACCAGCCCCAGCATTTT